The 2 T cell receptor beta chains presented below share a single source sample, sequenced in a study of blood T cell repertoires in COVID-19. Here immunoSEQ multiplex PCR was the method, and the copy in TCRdb shows in-frame clones only, minus some. This sample has fewer than 250,000 clones; 84% occur once, and the top ten carry approximately 8.1%. Sample: peripheral blood. Receptor source: a woman aged 45-65 years with active or convalescent COVID-19.

The chain couples TRBV11-3 to TRBJ2-2; 8 bases line up with TRBD1. This CDR3 spans 14 amino acids. Trimming at V came to 9 bases and at J to 7 bases, leaving 10 bases not matched to a gene. CDR1 is SGHNT, CDR2 YENEEA, per germline. The CDR3 reads CASTSGGGFGELFF. CDR3 DNA sequence: TGTGCCAGTACTTCAGGGGGCGGCTTCGGGGAGCTGTTTTTT.

The rearrangement joins TRBV28 to TRBJ1-6; 11 positions match TRBD1. The J segment lost 5 bases and the V segment lost 6 bases, leaving 3 bases of the junction unmatched. Germline V gene lookup returns CDR1 MDHEN and CDR2 SYDVKM. This CDR3 is 15 amino acids long. The CDR3 sequence is CASSRTGGDNSPLHF. For the CDR3, the DNA is TGTGCCAGCAGCAGGACAGGGGGCGATAATTCACCCCTCCACTTT.